The TCR beta chain described here comes from a study of cytomegalovirus exposure and HLA in healthy donors. With 60 Vbeta and 13 Jbeta primers, the PCR was carried out. Per the original data handling: The count from a later analysis was tens of millions of unique TCR beta chains, some 12 million of them shared. This table comes from immunoSEQ multiplex PCR, and its TCRdb copy is limited to in-frame clones, with some not included. V and J calls and clone size are as listed in that table; D and trimming were resolved from the DNA. In the table there are approximately 160,000 clones, over 65% of which are singletons. The V gene's germline CDR1 is ENHRY and CDR2 SYGVKD. V lost 5 bases and J lost 6; bases outside the gene matches: 5. The length of the CDR3 is 13 residues.

The receptor's source is a woman aged 40-49 years in good health and CMV-seropositive. Sequencing was performed on PBMCs. The chain has TRBV10-3 and TRBJ2-7; 9 bases fit TRBD1. The CDR3 loop is CAISTDRGFEQYF. In DNA form, the CDR3 reads TGTGCCATCAGTACGGACAGGGGATTCGAGCAGTACTTC.